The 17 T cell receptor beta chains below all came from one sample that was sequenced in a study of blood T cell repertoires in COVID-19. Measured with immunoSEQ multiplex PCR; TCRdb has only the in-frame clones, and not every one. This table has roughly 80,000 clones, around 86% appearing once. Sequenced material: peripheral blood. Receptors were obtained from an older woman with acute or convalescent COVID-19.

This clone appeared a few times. The DNA for the CDR3 is TGTGCCAGTAGTCCCAGCGCCGCGGGCACCGGGGAGCTGTTTTTT. It yields the protein CASSPSAAGTGELFF. This rearrangement joins TRBV19 to TRBJ2-2, with a possible D match to TRBD2 (5 bases). CDR1 and CDR2 from the germline V gene are LNHDA and SQIVND (reference sequence). The V and J ends lost 5 bases and 4 bases respectively, with 14 bases between them. The length of the CDR3 is 15 residues.

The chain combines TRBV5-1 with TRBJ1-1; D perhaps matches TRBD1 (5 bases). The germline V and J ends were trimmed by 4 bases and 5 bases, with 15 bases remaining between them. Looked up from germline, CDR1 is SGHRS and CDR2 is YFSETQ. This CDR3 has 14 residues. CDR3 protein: CASSAVGGATEAFF. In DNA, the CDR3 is TGCGCCAGCAGCGCGGTAGGTGGGGCGACTGAAGCTTTCTTT.

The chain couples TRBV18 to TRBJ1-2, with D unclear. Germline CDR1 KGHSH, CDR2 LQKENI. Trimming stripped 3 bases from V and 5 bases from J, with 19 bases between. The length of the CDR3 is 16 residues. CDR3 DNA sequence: TGTGCCAGCTCACCTCAAATTCAGGCCACGGTGTATGGCTACACCTTC. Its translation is CASSPQIQATVYGYTF.

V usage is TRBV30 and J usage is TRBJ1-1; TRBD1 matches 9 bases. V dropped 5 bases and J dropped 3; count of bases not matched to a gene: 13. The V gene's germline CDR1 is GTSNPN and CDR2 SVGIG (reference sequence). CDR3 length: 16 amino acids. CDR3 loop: CAWDRDRAFWDTEAFF. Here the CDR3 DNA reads TGTGCCTGGGACCGGGACAGGGCTTTCTGGGACACTGAAGCTTTCTTT. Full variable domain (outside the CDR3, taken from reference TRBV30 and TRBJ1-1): SQTIHQWPATLVQPVGSPLSLECTVEGTSNPNLYWYRQAAGRGLQLLFYSVGIGQISSEVPQNLSASRPQDRQFILSSKKLLLSDSGFYLCAWDRDRAFWDTEAFFGQGTRLTVV.

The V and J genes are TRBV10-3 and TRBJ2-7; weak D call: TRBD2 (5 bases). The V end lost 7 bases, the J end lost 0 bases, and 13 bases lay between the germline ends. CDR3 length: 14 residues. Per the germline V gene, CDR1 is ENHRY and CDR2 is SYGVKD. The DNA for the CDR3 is TGTGCCATCACCGCCGGGGTTAGCTCCTACGAGCAGTACTTC. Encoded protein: CAITAGVSSYEQYF.

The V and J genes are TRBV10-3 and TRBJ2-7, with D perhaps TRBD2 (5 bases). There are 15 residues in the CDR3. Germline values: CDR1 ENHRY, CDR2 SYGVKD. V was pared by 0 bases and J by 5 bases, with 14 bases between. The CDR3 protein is CAISESPEGLHEQYF. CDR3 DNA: TGTGCCATCAGTGAGTCGCCTGAGGGTCTCCACGAGCAGTACTTC.

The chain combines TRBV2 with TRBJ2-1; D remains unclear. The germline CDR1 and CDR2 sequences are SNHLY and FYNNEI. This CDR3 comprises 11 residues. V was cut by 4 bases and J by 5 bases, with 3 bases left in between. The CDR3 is CASSADNEQFF. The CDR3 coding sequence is TGTGCCAGCAGTGCTGACAATGAGCAGTTCTTC. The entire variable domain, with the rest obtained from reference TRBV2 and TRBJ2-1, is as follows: EPEVTQTPSHQVTQMGQEVILRCVPISNHLYFYWYRQILGQKVEFLVSFYNNEISEKSEIFDDQFSVERPDGSNFTLKIRSTKLEDSAMYFCASSADNEQFFGPGTRLTVL.

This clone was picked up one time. CDR3: CASSQDRTGRTEAFF. CDR3 coding DNA: TGCGCCAGCAGCCAAGATCGAACCGGTCGGACTGAAGCTTTCTTT. The V and J genes are TRBV4-3 and TRBJ1-1; D unresolved. The V and J ends lost 0 bases and 5 bases respectively, with 13 bases between them. Germline V CDR1 and CDR2: LGHNA, YSLEER. There are 15 residues in the CDR3.

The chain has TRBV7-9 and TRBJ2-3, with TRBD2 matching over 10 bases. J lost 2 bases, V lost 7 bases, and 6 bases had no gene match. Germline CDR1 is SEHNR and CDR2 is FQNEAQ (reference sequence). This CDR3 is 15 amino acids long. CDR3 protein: CASTMLAGATDTQYF. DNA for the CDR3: TGTGCCAGCACCATGCTAGCGGGGGCCACAGATACGCAGTATTTT.

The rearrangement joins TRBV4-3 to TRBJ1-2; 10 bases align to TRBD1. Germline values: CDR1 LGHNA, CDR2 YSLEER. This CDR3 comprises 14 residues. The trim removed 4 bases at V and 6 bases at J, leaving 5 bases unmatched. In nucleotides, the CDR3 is TGCGCCAGCAGCCGGGACAGGGGCTCTGATGGCTACACCTTC. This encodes CASSRDRGSDGYTF.

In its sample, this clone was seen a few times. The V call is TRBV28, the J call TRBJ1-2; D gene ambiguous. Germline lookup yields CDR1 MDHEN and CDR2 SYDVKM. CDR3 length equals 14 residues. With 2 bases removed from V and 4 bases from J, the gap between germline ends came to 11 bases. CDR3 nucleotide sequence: TGTGCCAGCAGTTTAGCCGGGGTCGCCTATGGCTACACCTTC. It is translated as CASSLAGVAYGYTF.

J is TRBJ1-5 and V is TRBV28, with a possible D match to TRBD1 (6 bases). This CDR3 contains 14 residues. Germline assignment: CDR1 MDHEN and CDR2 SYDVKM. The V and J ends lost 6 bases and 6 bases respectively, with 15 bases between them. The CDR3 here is CASRTIEGVQPQHF. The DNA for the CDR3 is TGTGCCAGCAGGACGATCGAGGGGGTTCAGCCCCAGCATTTT.

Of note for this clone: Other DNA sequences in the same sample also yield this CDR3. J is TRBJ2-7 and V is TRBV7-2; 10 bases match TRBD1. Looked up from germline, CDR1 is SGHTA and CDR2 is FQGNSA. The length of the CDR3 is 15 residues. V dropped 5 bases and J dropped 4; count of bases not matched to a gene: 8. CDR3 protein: CASSPRTGGEYEQYF. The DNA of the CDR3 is TGTGCCAGCAGCCCTCGGACAGGGGGGGAATACGAGCAGTACTTC.

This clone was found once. The CDR3, as DNA: TGTGCCAGTGTGGCAGGGCGTCCCTACAATGAGCAGTTCTTC. It yields the protein CASVAGRPYNEQFF. V is TRBV27 and J is TRBJ2-1; tentative D call: TRBD1 (5 bases). The length of the CDR3 is 14 residues. The ends were cut back, 9 bases at V and 2 bases at J, with 14 bases in the middle. In germline, CDR1 is MNHEY, CDR2 SMNVEV (reference sequence).

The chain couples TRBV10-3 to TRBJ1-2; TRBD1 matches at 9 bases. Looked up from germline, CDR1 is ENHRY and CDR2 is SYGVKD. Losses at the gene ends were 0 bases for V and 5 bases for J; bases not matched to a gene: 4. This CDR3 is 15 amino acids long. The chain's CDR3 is CAISESTGGAYGYTF. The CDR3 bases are TGTGCCATCAGTGAGTCTACAGGGGGCGCGTATGGCTACACCTTC.

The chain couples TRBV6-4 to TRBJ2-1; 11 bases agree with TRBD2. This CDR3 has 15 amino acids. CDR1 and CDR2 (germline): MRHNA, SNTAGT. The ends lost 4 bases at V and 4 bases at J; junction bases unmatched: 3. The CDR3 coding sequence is TGTGCCAGCAGTGCGACTAGCGGGGAATACAATGAGCAGTTCTTC. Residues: CASSATSGEYNEQFF.

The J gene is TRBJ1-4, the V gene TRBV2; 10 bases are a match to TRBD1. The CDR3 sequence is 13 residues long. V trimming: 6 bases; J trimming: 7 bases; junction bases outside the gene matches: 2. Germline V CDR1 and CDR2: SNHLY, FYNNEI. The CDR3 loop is CASRGTGVEKLFF. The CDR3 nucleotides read TGTGCCAGCAGGGGGACAGGGGTTGAAAAACTGTTTTTT.